Detailed here is one T cell receptor beta chain. The antigen remains unidentified. This table comes from immunoSEQ multiplex PCR, and its TCRdb copy is limited to in-frame clones, with some not included. In the table there are 150,000 to 180,000 clones, approximately 90% of which are singletons. These data belong to a study of T cell responses to AZD1222 COVID-19 vaccine. Across the whole study: Second-dose groups at about 4 or about 12 weeks were pooled.

Whole-study results and caveats: The study sampled repertoires only after the peak T cell response. Regions 160-218 and 743-854 dominated among vaccine-associated CD4 TCRs spanning spike. Donors in the cohort were predominantly white British and more often female, and clonal diversity was possibly underestimated.

The sequenced sample was peripheral blood, obtained on day 0 of AZD1222 vaccination. This TCR was recovered from an adult in good health.

CDR3 nucleotides: TGCGCCAGCAGCCAAGCAGACTGGCCCAGGGGTGAGCAGTTCTTC. Encoded protein: CASSQADWPRGEQFF. This rearrangement joins TRBV4-3 to TRBJ2-1, with TRBD1 as a possible D gene (6 bases). CDR1 and CDR2 from the germline V gene are LGHNA and YSLEER. Trimming stripped 1 base from V and 9 bases from J, with 16 bases between. The CDR3 contains 15 residues.